This T cell receptor beta chain is drawn from a study of T cells in Graves' hyperthyroidism and ophthalmopathy. No ophthalmopathy progression within 18 months constituted stable Graves' hyperthyroidism. Those with hyperthyroidism were 18 to 65 years old, newly diagnosed, and ill for under 2 months. Amplification yielded TCR beta CDR3 regions, with RNA transcripts as the source. The study used the HTBI primer set for a first-round RT-PCR of the TCR CDR3. Via MiXCR, TCRdb re-called the multiplex PCR reads, giving one row per CDR3 protein. The sample holds just over 550,000 distinct CDR3 sequences, under 60% seen once. Points from the study as a whole: Most thyroid-expanded clonotypes above 0.001 were also found in blood. A median around 5.9 months before onset, the model predicted ophthalmopathy.

Remarks on this clonotype: No antigen is known for it.

From germline, CDR1 is SGHAT and CDR2 FQNNGV. The CDR3 contains 13 residues. Trimming cost V 5 bases and J 6 bases, with 11 bases left between them. Sequencing used peripheral blood or thyroid tissue (not recorded which). This receptor was obtained from a woman in her late teens or twenties with Graves' hyperthyroidism. The chain combines TRBV11-2 with TRBJ1-5; unclear D gene. This CDR3 reads CASSDGGSQPQHF. The DNA for the CDR3 is TGTGCCAGCAGCGATGGTGGAAGTCAGCCCCAGCATTTT.